This T cell receptor beta chain stems from a study of shared clonotypes between healthy human individuals. Study overall: The people who gave samples were a couple of women and three men aged 18 to 49. Study-wide results and limits: All-four-donor shared clonotypes had higher generation probabilities than non-shared clonotypes did.

Some 27,000 T cell genomes, or about 200 ng DNA, went into the sorted-subset replicate PCRs. The assay was immunoSEQ multiplex PCR, and TCRdb's table has in-frame clones only and misses some. The sample includes approximately 2,000,000 clones, just over 90% seen only once; the top ten take around 1.7%. Terminally differentiated effector memory CD45RA+ cells were left out of the naive CD8 fraction, which was CD45RO-negative and positively selected for CCR7. Concerning this clone itself: The antigen is undetermined.

The sequenced sample consisted of naive CD8+ T cells from PBMCs. The sequence came from a man younger than 30 in good health. Some clones in this sample may be carry-over from other donors' samples.

This CDR3 reads CASSPGGNPSNTIYF. The CDR3 DNA follows: TGTGCCAGCAGCCCCGGGGGAAACCCGAGCAACACCATATATTTT. This chain uses TRBV9 with TRBJ1-3, with D perhaps matching TRBD1 (5 bases). The CDR3 spans 15 residues. The V gene's germline CDR1 is SGDLS and CDR2 YYNGEE. V shed 4 bases and J shed 7 bases, with 18 bases lying between them.